This T cell receptor (beta chain) comes out of a study of blood T cell repertoires in COVID-19. The CDR3 length is 14 residues. Germline V gene sequence: CDR1 SNHLY, CDR2 FYNNEI. V gave up 8 bases and J gave up 3 bases, with 16 bases separating them. The protocol was immunoSEQ multiplex PCR, while the TCRdb copy is restricted to in-frame clones and leaves out a portion. There are some 300,000 clones in the sample; around nine tenths occur only once, and about 1.7% lies in the top ten. The study counted Cohort 3 donors as recovered given two negative PCRs, clearance, or symptom resolution. The sequence was obtained from a woman aged 40 to 50 who had recovered from COVID-19. The gene calls are TRBV2 and TRBJ1-1, with a weak D call TRBD1 (5 bases). The sequenced material came from PBMCs or T cells enriched from blood (not recorded which). CDR3 sequence (DNA): TGTGCCAGCTCCGCGGGGGGACGGGACACTGAAGCTTTCTTT. It specifies CASSAGGRDTEAFF.